This passage covers 10 T cell receptor beta chains from one sample sequenced in a study of cytomegalovirus exposure and HLA in healthy donors. The PCR ran on 60 Vbeta and 13 Jbeta primers. This table comes from immunoSEQ multiplex PCR, and its TCRdb copy is limited to in-frame clones, with some not included. The profile shows about 160,000 clones, approximately 78% of them singletons. The sequencing sample was made of PBMCs. The receptors stem from a young woman in good health and CMV-seropositive.

The chain is built from TRBV11-2 and TRBJ2-1; 11 positions match TRBD2. V trimming: 5 bases; J trimming: 6 bases; junction bases outside the gene matches: 3. CDR3 length: 14 amino acids. CDR1 and CDR2 (germline): SGHAT, FQNNGV. The chain's CDR3 is CASSLGTSGNEQFF. The CDR3 bases are TGTGCCAGCAGCCTAGGGACTAGCGGCAATGAGCAGTTCTTC.

CDR3 sequence: CASRAPSTATDTQYF. For the CDR3, the DNA is TGTGCCAGCAGGGCACCCTCGACAGCTACAGATACGCAGTATTTT. This chain connects TRBV7-2 to TRBJ2-3; tentative D call: TRBD1 (5 bases). Trimming stripped 6 bases from V and 3 bases from J, with 16 bases between. Germline CDR1 SGHTA, CDR2 FQGNSA. This CDR3 spans 15 amino acids.

V usage is TRBV27 and J usage is TRBJ1-2; 8 bases align to TRBD1. Germline CDR1 is MNHEY and CDR2 is SMNVEV (reference sequence). This CDR3 comprises 14 residues. The trim removed 4 bases at V and 3 bases at J, leaving 4 bases unmatched. CDR3 coding DNA: TGTGCCAGCAGTTCAGGGGGCGGCTACTATGGCTACACCTTC. Translated: CASSSGGGYYGYTF.

The J gene is TRBJ2-3, the V gene TRBV27; 16 nucleotides align to TRBD2. Per the germline V gene, CDR1 is MNHEY and CDR2 is SMNVEV (reference sequence). The CDR3 is made up of 19 amino acids. The trim removed 5 bases at V and 5 bases at J, leaving 13 bases unmatched. The CDR3 sequence is CASSGGLAGGQFSRDTQYF. The CDR3 nucleotides are TGTGCCAGCAGTGGGGGACTAGCGGGGGGGCAATTTAGTAGAGATACGCAGTATTTT.

The sample holds one count of this clone. The chain has TRBV6-1 and TRBJ1-6, with 7 bases matching TRBD1. The CDR3 is 15 amino acids. V lost 6 bases and J lost 9; bases outside the gene matches: 11. CDR1 and CDR2 from the germline V gene are MNHNS and SASEGT. This chain's CDR3 is CASRTDRRESSPLHF. CDR3 nucleotide sequence: TGTGCCAGCAGGACGGACAGGCGTGAGAGTTCACCCCTCCACTTT.

The chain is built from TRBV5-1 and TRBJ2-7, with 10 nucleotides matching TRBD1. The CDR3 contains 15 residues. Germline V gene data show CDR1 as SGHRS and CDR2 as YFSETQ. The ends lost 6 bases at V and 3 bases at J; junction bases unmatched: 9. CDR3 coding DNA: TGCGCCAGCACCCCGGGACAGGGGAGGCACTACGAGCAGTACTTC. It codes for CASTPGQGRHYEQYF.

The chain joins TRBV2 to TRBJ1-1; no reliable D call. This CDR3 region has 14 residues. V was trimmed by 3 bases and J by 4 bases, leaving 12 bases between them. Germline V CDR1 and CDR2: SNHLY, FYNNEI. CDR3 sequence (DNA): TGTGCCAGCAGTGAGCAGGTGGGTGGCACTGAAGCTTTCTTT. Its translation: CASSEQVGGTEAFF.

The chain links TRBV27 to TRBJ1-1; the D gene is possibly TRBD1 (5 bases). Germline CDR1 and CDR2: MNHEY and SMNVEV (reference sequence). The CDR3 is 14 residues long. The V and J ends lost 1 base and 2 bases respectively, with 8 bases between them. CDR3 amino acids: CASSLWQGNTEAFF. CDR3 in DNA: TGTGCCAGCAGTTTATGGCAGGGTAACACTGAAGCTTTCTTT.

The gene calls are TRBV4-3 and TRBJ1-3; D not certain. The germline V gene encodes CDR1 LGHNA and CDR2 YSLEER. The CDR3 is 16 residues long. V gave up 0 bases and J gave up 4 bases, with 13 bases separating them. In DNA form, the CDR3 reads TGCGCCAGCAGCCAAGAGTGGGAGGGCAACGGAAACACCATATATTTT. This sequence encodes CASSQEWEGNGNTIYF.

CDR3 bases: TGTGCCAGCTCACGTGGACAGTTCAACGAGCAGTACTTC. Protein sequence: CASSRGQFNEQYF. The gene calls are TRBV18 and TRBJ2-7, with D maybe TRBD1 (6 bases). Looked up from germline, CDR1 is KGHSH and CDR2 is LQKENI. V was pared by 4 bases and J by 5 bases, with 12 bases between. The CDR3 is 13 residues long.